The rows below give T cell receptor beta chains drawn from one sample of a study of cytotoxic CD8 clonotypes in ibrutinib-treated CLL. Repertoires were generated with immunoSEQ multiplex PCR, while TCRdb's copy carries only in-frame clones and drops some. The sample lists about 120,000 clones; approximately 58% were seen once. The material sequenced was PBMCs, taken after 24 months of ibrutinib treatment. The receptors originated from a human donor with chronic lymphocytic leukemia. The CDR3 runs from the conserved cysteine through the conserved F or W. A D gene is named only where the DNA matches it firmly. Size tells how often a clone was seen (once, few, many) or the class of an expanded clone, and some rows leave it out.

V	J	D	size	CDR3	DNA
TRBV6-6	TRBJ1-4	TRBD1	-	CASRDRDRLNEKLFF	TGTGCCAGCAGGGACCGGGACAGGCTAAATGAAAAACTGTTTTTT
TRBV6-5	TRBJ2-7	TRBD1	few	CASRHRGHSYEQYF	TGTGCCAGCAGGCACAGGGGGCACTCCTACGAGCAGTACTTC
TRBV30	TRBJ2-3	TRBD1	-	CACPKGGWGTDTQYF	TGTGCCTGCCCGAAAGGGGGCTGGGGCACAGATACGCAGTATTTT
TRBV7-9	TRBJ2-1	TRBD1	-	CASSLVRTGDHEQFF	TGTGCCAGCAGCTTAGTGAGGACAGGGGATCATGAGCAGTTCTTC
TRBV30	TRBJ1-1	-	-	CAWSGQMNTEAFF	TGTGCCTGGAGTGGACAGATGAACACTGAAGCTTTCTTT
TRBV6-4	TRBJ1-5	-	-	CASSDGLGGQPQHF	TGTGCCAGCAGTGACGGTTTGGGGGGTCAGCCCCAGCATTTT
TRBV30	TRBJ1-3	TRBD1	few	CAWGLGTAGNTIYF	TGTGCCTGGGGCCTCGGGACAGCTGGAAACACCATATATTTT
TRBV7-9	TRBJ2-7	-	-	CASSRDNSYEQYF	TGTGCCAGCAGCCGGGACAACTCCTACGAGCAGTACTTC
TRBV5-6	TRBJ1-6	-	-	CASSPSRGSLHF	TGTGCCAGCAGCCCCTCCCGGGGTTCCCTCCACTTT
TRBV4-1	TRBJ1-6	-	-	CATSRGDYNSPLHF	TGCGCCACCTCAAGGGGGGACTATAATTCACCCCTCCACTTT
TRBV7-2	TRBJ2-1	TRBD1	-	CASSLYGTGGYNEQFF	TGTGCCAGCAGCCTATACGGGACAGGGGGCTACAATGAGCAGTTCTTC
TRBV6-5	TRBJ1-2	-	-	CASSPVEKTNYGYTF	TGTGCCAGCAGTCCGGTGGAGAAGACTAACTATGGCTACACCTTC
TRBV12-5	TRBJ1-2	TRBD1	few	CASGFLDRGAYGYTF	TGTGCTAGTGGATTCCTGGACAGGGGAGCCTATGGCTACACCTTC
TRBV5-1	TRBJ2-3	TRBD2	-	CASSPTSGADTQYF	TGCGCCAGCAGCCCAACTAGCGGTGCGGATACGCAGTATTTT
TRBV30	TRBJ2-4	-	once	CAWSVRANIQYF	TGTGCCTGGAGTGTTCGGGCCAACATTCAGTACTTC
TRBV13	TRBJ2-2	TRBD1	-	CASTYRTGNTGELFF	TGTGCCAGCACCTACCGGACAGGGAACACCGGGGAGCTGTTTTTT
TRBV7-8	TRBJ2-5	TRBD2	-	CASSPRLAGGEKTQYF	TGTGCCAGCAGCCCGAGACTAGCGGGGGGGGAAAAGACCCAGTACTTC
TRBV28	TRBJ2-7	-	-	CASSEKGYEQYF	TGTGCCAGCAGTGAGAAGGGATACGAGCAGTACTTC
TRBV6-1	TRBJ1-6	-	-	CASQPGIYNSPLHF	TGTGCCAGCCAACCCGGGATATATAATTCACCCCTCCACTTT
TRBV5-8	TRBJ1-4	-	many	CASSRAGGGEDEKLFF	TGTGCCAGCAGCAGGGCAGGCGGTGGGGAAGATGAAAAACTGTTTTTT
TRBV11-3	TRBJ1-5	-	-	CASSLSLGQPQHF	TGTGCCAGCAGCTTGAGTCTGGGTCAGCCCCAGCATTTT
TRBV7-2	TRBJ2-7	-	-	CASSPNGLAYEQYF	TGTGCCAGCAGCCCCAATGGACTCGCCTACGAGCAGTACTTC
TRBV7-2	TRBJ2-5	TRBD1	-	CASSLVGGRGQETQYF	TGTGCCAGCAGCTTAGTAGGTGGCAGGGGGCAAGAGACCCAGTACTTC
TRBV7-6	TRBJ2-1	TRBD1	few	CASSLGQGDYNEQFF	TGTGCCAGCAGCCTCGGACAGGGAGATTACAATGAGCAGTTCTTC
TRBV12-5	TRBJ2-3	-	-	CASDGAGRADTQYF	TGTGCTAGTGACGGCGCAGGGCGTGCAGATACGCAGTATTTT
TRBV29-1	TRBJ2-7	TRBD2	-	CSALAPLRGVYEQYF	TGCAGCGCCCTGGCCCCTTTACGGGGGGTCTACGAGCAGTACTTC
TRBV29-1	TRBJ1-2	-	few	CSGLVGTGHGYTF	TGCAGCGGTCTCGTAGGGACGGGACATGGCTACACCTTC
TRBV30	TRBJ2-7	TRBD2	-	CAWSSGGAVEQYF	TGTGCCTGGAGTAGCGGGGGGGCTGTCGAGCAGTACTTC
TRBV30	TRBJ2-3	-	-	CAWSSSGLTDTQYF	TGTGCCTGGAGTTCCAGCGGCCTCACAGATACGCAGTATTTT
TRBV6-1	TRBJ1-5	-	-	CASRVQDNQPQHF	TGTGCCAGCAGAGTACAGGATAATCAGCCCCAGCATTTT
TRBV10-3	TRBJ1-2	-	-	CAISDSRSYGYTF	TGTGCCATCAGTGACAGCCGAAGCTATGGCTACACCTTC
TRBV25-1	TRBJ2-6	-	once	CASSSPLGQPNGANVLTF	TGTGCCAGCAGCTCCCCCCTAGGACAGCCTAATGGGGCCAACGTCCTGACTTTC
TRBV6-5	TRBJ1-1	TRBD1	-	CASRPGQRKAEAFF	TGTGCCAGCAGACCGGGACAGAGAAAAGCTGAAGCTTTCTTT
TRBV7-2	TRBJ1-2	-	few	CASSPRVLTGTGYTF	TGTGCCAGCAGCCCTCGGGTCCTTACAGGGACTGGCTACACCTTC
TRBV2	TRBJ2-2	TRBD1	-	CASRLDRANTGELFF	TGTGCCAGCAGACTCGACAGGGCTAACACCGGGGAGCTGTTTTTT
TRBV2	TRBJ2-7	TRBD2	-	CASSDERGASYEQYF	TGTGCCAGCAGTGATGAGCGGGGGGCCTCCTACGAGCAGTACTTC
TRBV30	TRBJ1-1	-	few	CAWSVVGRLPTEAFF	TGTGCCTGGAGTGTGGTGGGCAGGTTGCCCACTGAAGCTTTCTTT